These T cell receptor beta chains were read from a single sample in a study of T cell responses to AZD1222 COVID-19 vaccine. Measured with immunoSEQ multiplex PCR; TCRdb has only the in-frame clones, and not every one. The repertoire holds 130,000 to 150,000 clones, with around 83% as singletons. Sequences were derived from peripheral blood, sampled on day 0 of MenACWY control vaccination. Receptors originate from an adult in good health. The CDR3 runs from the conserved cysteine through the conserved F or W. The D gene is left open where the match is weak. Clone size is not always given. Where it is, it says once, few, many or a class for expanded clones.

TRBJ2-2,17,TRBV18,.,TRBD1,CASSPFETGGFTGELFF,TGTGCCAGCTCACCCTTTGAGACAGGGGGGTTCACCGGGGAGCTGTTTTTT
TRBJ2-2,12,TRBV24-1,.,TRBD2,CATSDFGRQLFF,TGTGCCACCAGTGATTTCGGGAGGCAGCTGTTTTTT
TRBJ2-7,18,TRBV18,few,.,CASSPLRPSGQNQYEQYF,TGTGCCAGCTCACCCCTTCGACCCTCCGGACAGAATCAGTACGAGCAGTACTTC
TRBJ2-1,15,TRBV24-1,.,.,CATSDQGGETNEQFF,TGTGCCACCAGTGATCAGGGGGGGGAAACAAATGAGCAGTTCTTC
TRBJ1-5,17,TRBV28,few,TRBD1,CASSSPSSGGVNQPQHF,TGTGCCAGCAGTTCTCCTTCCTCAGGGGGCGTCAATCAGCCCCAGCATTTT
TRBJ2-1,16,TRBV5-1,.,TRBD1,CASRTTTGSSYNEQFF,TGCGCCAGCAGGACCACGACAGGGAGCTCCTACAATGAGCAGTTCTTC
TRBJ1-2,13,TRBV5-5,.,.,CASSLDRRRGYTF,TGTGCCAGCAGCTTGGACCGTCGGCGTGGCTACACCTTC
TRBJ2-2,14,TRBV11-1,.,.,CASSGSRETGELFF,TGTGCCAGCAGCGGGTCCCGGGAAACCGGGGAGCTGTTTTTT
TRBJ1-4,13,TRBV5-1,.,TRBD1,CASSLGGPEKLFF,TGCGCCAGCAGCTTAGGGGGCCCGGAAAAACTGTTTTTT
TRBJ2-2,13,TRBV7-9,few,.,CASSLGAGPELFF,TGTGCCAGCAGCTTAGGGGCTGGACCGGAGCTGTTTTTT
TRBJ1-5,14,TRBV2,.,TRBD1,CASRTTGTNQPQHF,TGTGCCAGCAGGACGACAGGGACGAATCAGCCCCAGCATTTT
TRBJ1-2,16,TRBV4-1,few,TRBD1,CASSQDGGTGHYGYTF,TGCGCCAGCAGCCAAGATGGGGGGACAGGACATTATGGCTACACCTTC
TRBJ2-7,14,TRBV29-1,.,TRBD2,CSVETAGGPYEQYF,TGCAGCGTGGAAACAGCGGGGGGGCCCTACGAGCAGTACTTC
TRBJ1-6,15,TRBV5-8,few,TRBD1,CASSPGQGGFSPLHF,TGTGCCAGCAGCCCAGGACAGGGGGGGTTTTCACCCCTCCACTTT
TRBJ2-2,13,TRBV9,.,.,CASSDLNTGELFF,TGTGCCAGCAGCGATCTGAACACCGGGGAGCTGTTTTTT
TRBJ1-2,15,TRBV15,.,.,CATSPLDPGNYGYTF,TGTGCCACCAGCCCATTGGATCCCGGGAACTATGGCTACACCTTC
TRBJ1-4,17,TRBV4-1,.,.,CASSQLARGGPTEKLFF,TGCGCCAGCAGCCAGCTCGCCCGGGGAGGGCCCACCGAAAAACTGTTTTTT
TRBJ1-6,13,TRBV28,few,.,CASLQGDNSPLHF,TGTGCCAGCTTACAGGGTGATAATTCACCCCTCCACTTT
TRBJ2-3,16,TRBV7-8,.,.,CASSLRGRGAADTQYF,TGTGCCAGCAGCTTAAGGGGACGTGGGGCGGCAGATACGCAGTATTTT
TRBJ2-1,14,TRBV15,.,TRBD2,CATSTRWGGNEQFF,TGTGCCACCAGCACCAGGTGGGGGGGCAATGAGCAGTTCTTC
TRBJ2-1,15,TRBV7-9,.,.,CASSLAPGGYNEQFF,TGTGCCAGCAGCTTAGCCCCGGGCGGTTACAATGAGCAGTTCTTC
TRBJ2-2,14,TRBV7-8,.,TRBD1,CASSLQGAIGELFF,TGTGCCAGCAGCTTACAGGGGGCGATCGGGGAGCTGTTTTTT
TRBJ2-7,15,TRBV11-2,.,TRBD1,CASSLQRTGPYEQYF,TGTGCCAGCAGCTTACAACGGACAGGTCCCTACGAGCAGTACTTC
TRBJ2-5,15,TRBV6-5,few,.,CASSYWGRDQETQYF,TGTGCCAGCAGTTACTGGGGGCGGGACCAAGAGACCCAGTACTTC
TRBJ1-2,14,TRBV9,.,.,CASKGVAGSDGYTF,TGTGCCAGCAAGGGGGTTGCAGGGTCGGATGGCTACACCTTC
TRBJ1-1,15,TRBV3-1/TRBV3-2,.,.,CASSQGERAGAEAFF,TGTGCCAGCAGCCAAGGCGAGAGGGCGGGCGCTGAAGCTTTCTTT
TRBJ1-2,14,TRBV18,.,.,CASSLQGTNYGYTF,TGTGCCAGCTCATTGCAGGGTACTAACTATGGCTACACCTTC
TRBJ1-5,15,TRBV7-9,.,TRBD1,CASSLGTGVYQPQHF,TGTGCCAGCAGCTTAGGGACAGGGGTTTATCAGCCCCAGCATTTT
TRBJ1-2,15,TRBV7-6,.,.,CASSLLGWDDYGYTF,TGTGCCAGCAGCTTACTTGGCTGGGACGACTATGGCTACACCTTC
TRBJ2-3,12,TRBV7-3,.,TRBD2,CASSVPGLPLEF,TGTGCCAGCAGCGTTCCGGGACTACCCCTAGAGTTT
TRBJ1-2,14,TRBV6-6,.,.,CASRSQGLDYGYTF,TGTGCCAGCCGGTCGCAGGGGTTGGACTATGGCTACACCTTC
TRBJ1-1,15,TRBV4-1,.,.,CASSLEGAGYTEAFF,TGCGCCAGCAGCCTAGAAGGTGCGGGTTACACTGAAGCTTTCTTT
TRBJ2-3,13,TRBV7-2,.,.,CASRGELRDTQYF,TGTGCCAGCAGGGGCGAGCTAAGGGATACGCAGTATTTT
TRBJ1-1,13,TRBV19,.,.,CASSIVARTEAFF,TGTGCCAGTAGTATTGTGGCCCGTACTGAAGCTTTCTTT
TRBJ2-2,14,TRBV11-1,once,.,CASRSTGNTGELFF,TGTGCCAGCAGATCGACAGGGAACACCGGGGAGCTGTTTTTT
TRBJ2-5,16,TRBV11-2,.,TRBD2,CASSLGRVVPPETQYF,TGTGCCAGCAGCTTGGGGAGGGTTGTTCCCCCAGAGACCCAGTACTTC
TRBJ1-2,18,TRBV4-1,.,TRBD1,CASSLTAVRTGGTYGYTF,TGCGCCAGCAGCCTTACAGCGGTGAGGACAGGGGGAACTTATGGCTACACCTTC
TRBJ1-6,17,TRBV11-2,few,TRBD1,CASSARQGSSYNSPLHF,TGTGCCAGCAGCGCGCGACAGGGGAGCTCCTATAATTCACCCCTCCACTTT
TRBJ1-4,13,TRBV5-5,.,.,CASSLSTDEKLFF,TGTGCCAGCAGCTTGTCAACGGATGAAAAACTGTTTTTT
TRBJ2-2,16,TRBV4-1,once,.,CASSPNGGAGGGELFF,TGCGCCAGCAGCCCCAATGGGGGGGCCGGAGGCGGGGAGCTGTTTTTT
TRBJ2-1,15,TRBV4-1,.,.,CASSQDLTGRNEQFF,TGCGCCAGCAGCCAAGATCTAACGGGGCGCAATGAGCAGTTCTTC
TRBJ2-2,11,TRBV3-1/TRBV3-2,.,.,CASSLQGELFF,TGTGCCAGCAGCCTACAGGGGGAGCTGTTTTTT
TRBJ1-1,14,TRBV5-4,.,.,CASSQAQRNTEAFF,TGTGCCAGCAGCCAAGCCCAACGGAACACTGAAGCTTTCTTT
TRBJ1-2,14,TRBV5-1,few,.,CASSLVAGSQGYTF,TGCGCCAGCAGCTTAGTGGCGGGGTCGCAGGGCTACACCTTC
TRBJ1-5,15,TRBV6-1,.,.,CASSEGGVSNQPQHF,TGTGCCAGCAGTGAAGGGGGTGTTAGCAATCAGCCCCAGCATTTT
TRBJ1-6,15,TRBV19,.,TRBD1,CASRTGDRHNSPLHF,TGTGCCAGTAGGACAGGGGATCGGCATAATTCACCCCTCCACTTT
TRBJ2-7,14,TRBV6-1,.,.,CASSERGWGVKQYF,TGTGCCAGCAGTGAAAGGGGCTGGGGGGTGAAGCAGTACTTC
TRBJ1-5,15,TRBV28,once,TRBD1,CASKAGQLGNQPQHF,TGTGCCAGCAAGGCGGGACAGTTGGGCAATCAGCCCCAGCATTTT
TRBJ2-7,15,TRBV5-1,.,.,CASSPVGGRSYEQYF,TGCGCCAGCAGCCCGGTCGGGGGTAGGTCCTACGAGCAGTACTTC
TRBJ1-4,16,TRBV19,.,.,CASSGGLIATNEKLFF,TGTGCCAGTAGTGGGGGTTTGATTGCAACTAATGAAAAACTGTTTTTT
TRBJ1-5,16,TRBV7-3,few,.,CASSLTFGGPNQPQHF,TGTGCCAGCAGCTTAACGTTCGGGGGGCCCAATCAGCCCCAGCATTTT
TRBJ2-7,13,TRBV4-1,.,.,CASSQDFHYEQYF,TGCGCCAGCAGCCAAGATTTTCATTACGAGCAGTACTTC
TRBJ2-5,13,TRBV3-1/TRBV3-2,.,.,CASSPGVQETQYF,TGTGCCAGCAGCCCGGGGGTTCAAGAGACCCAGTACTTC
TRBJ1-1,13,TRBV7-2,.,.,CASSLGQQREAFF,TGTGCCAGCAGCCTCGGACAGCAACGTGAAGCTTTCTTT
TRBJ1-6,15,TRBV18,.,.,CASSPRGGTNSPLHF,TGTGCCAGCTCACCTCGGGGTGGGACCAATTCACCCCTCCACTTT
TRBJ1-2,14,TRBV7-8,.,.,CASSLEEGTYGYTF,TGTGCCAGCAGCTTAGAAGAGGGTACATATGGCTACACCTTC
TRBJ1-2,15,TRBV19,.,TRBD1,CASRGTEGGNYGYTF,TGTGCCAGTAGAGGGACAGAGGGGGGTAACTATGGCTACACCTTC
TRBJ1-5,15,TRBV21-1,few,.,CASSNMRQNNQPQHF,TGTGCCAGCAGTAATATGCGGCAGAACAATCAGCCCCAGCATTTT
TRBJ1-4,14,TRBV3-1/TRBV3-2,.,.,CASSQADSRKKLFF,TGTGCCAGCAGCCAAGCCGACAGTAGGAAAAAACTGTTTTTT
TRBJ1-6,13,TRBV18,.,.,CASRLTDNSPLHF,TGTGCCAGCAGATTGACAGATAATTCACCCCTCCACTTT